Following are 22 T cell receptor beta chains from one sample sequenced in a study of T cells expressing NK-cell markers. From its re-call of the 5' RACE reads, TCRdb lists each CDR3 protein once, without DNA. This specimen shows some 390,000 distinct CDR3 sequences; the ten leading clones hold around 10%. Sequencing was carried out using blood T cells: a sorted CD56 or NKG2C T cell subset, CD4+ or CD8+ T cells, or bulk PBMC T cells (not recorded which). These receptors were taken from a woman aged 45 to 65 in good health.

The rearrangement uses TRBV10-1 and TRBJ1-1. CDR3 length equals 14 residues. The V gene's germline CDR1 is WNHNN and CDR2 SYGVQD (reference sequence). The CDR3 is CASSESGSYTEAFF.

The rearrangement joins TRBV9 to TRBJ2-5; TCRdb's D call of TRBD2 is untestable without DNA. This CDR3 contains 15 residues. CDR1 is SGDLS, CDR2 YYNGEE, per germline. The CDR3 region is CASSAEGLASETQYF.

The V and J genes are TRBV5-1 and TRBJ2-5; the D gene TCRdb calls, TRBD2, cannot be checked with no DNA. From germline, CDR1 is SGHRS and CDR2 YFSETQ. This CDR3 contains 15 residues. The CDR3 here is CASSVRVGTPRTQYF.

This chain joins TRBV30 and TRBJ2-3; absent DNA, TCRdb's TRBD2 call cannot be checked. The CDR3 is made up of 12 amino acids. The germline V gene has CDR1 GTSNPN and CDR2 SVGIG (reference sequence). CDR3 in amino acids: CAWKRNTDTQYF.

This chain uses TRBV4-1 with TRBJ2-5; TCRdb returns TRBD1, unconfirmable since there is no DNA. The CDR3 loop spans 16 amino acids. Germline loops: CDR1 MGHRA, CDR2 YSYEKL. CDR3 amino acids: CASSQEGGQGGETQYF.

V usage is TRBV20-1 and J usage is TRBJ1-6; TCRdb lists TRBD1, though no DNA is available to test this call. Germline CDR1 DFQATT, CDR2 SNEGSKA (reference sequence). The CDR3 length is 13 residues. The chain's CDR3 is CSARADRDSPLHF.

V usage is TRBV5-6 and J usage is TRBJ2-3; checking the TCRdb D call of TRBD1 is not possible without DNA. CDR1 SGHDT and CDR2 YYEEEE come from the germline V gene. The CDR3 is made up of 14 amino acids. CDR3 protein: CASSLQGLTDTQYF.

The rearrangement links TRBV6-2 or TRBV6-3 to TRBJ2-1; the TRBD2 assignment by TCRdb is unverifiable without DNA. The CDR3 sequence is 16 residues long. Germline CDR1 and CDR2: MNHEY and SVGEGT. CDR3 loop: CASTLLWASGSGEQFF.

The J gene is TRBJ2-1, the V gene TRBV5-1; the D call of TRBD2 rests on TCRdb alone, since no DNA is present to check it. This CDR3 is 16 amino acids long. Germline assignment: CDR1 SGHRS and CDR2 YFSETQ. CDR3 amino acids: CASTSTGTSVFNEQFF.

The chain employs TRBV5-1 and TRBJ2-2; with no DNA, the TCRdb D assignment of TRBD1 cannot be verified. Germline CDR1 and CDR2: SGHRS and YFSETQ. The CDR3 has 14 amino acids. This chain's CDR3 is CASSTDRRTGELFF.

This rearrangement joins TRBV29-1 to TRBJ2-5; TCRdb designates TRBD1, a call that cannot be tested without DNA. This CDR3 region has 12 residues. Germline V lookup: CDR1 SQVTM, CDR2 ANQGSEA. CDR3 sequence: CSLWGQKETQYF.

The rearrangement uses TRBV6-5 and TRBJ2-1; TCRdb calls TRBD1, which cannot be checked without DNA. The CDR3 runs to 12 residues. Per the germline V gene, CDR1 is MNHEY and CDR2 is SVGAGI. The CDR3 region is CASRPSGGEQFF.

This chain joins TRBV4-1 and TRBJ2-1; the TCRdb call, TRBD1, lacks DNA for checking. Germline-derived CDR1 and CDR2 are MGHRA and YSYEKL. The CDR3 is 14 amino acids. The CDR3: CATKRSQGGDEQFF.

The rearrangement joins TRBV5-1 to TRBJ2-7. This CDR3 region has 13 residues. Per the germline V gene, CDR1 is SGHRS and CDR2 is YFSETQ. The CDR3 sequence is CASSLAAGNEQYF.

The chain links TRBV20-1 to TRBJ2-3; there is no DNA to check the TCRdb D call of TRBD2. In germline, CDR1 is DFQATT, CDR2 SNEGSKA (reference sequence). This CDR3 is 17 amino acids long. The CDR3 loop is CSASLGTSGSRRDTQYF.

The V call is TRBV12-3 or TRBV12-4, the J call TRBJ2-1. The CDR3 is made up of 17 amino acids. CDR3 in amino acids: CASSLDAADSSYNEQFF.

The chain employs TRBV12-3 or TRBV12-4 and TRBJ2-3; the TCRdb call, TRBD2, lacks DNA for checking. The CDR3 runs 17 residues. CDR3 residues: CASSLARLAGNTDTQYF.

This chain joins TRBV12-3 or TRBV12-4 and TRBJ2-1; TCRdb proposes TRBD2, but this gene call is untestable without DNA. The CDR3 is 15 residues long. The CDR3 sequence is CASSGTSGFLNEQFF.

This chain connects TRBV5-1 to TRBJ1-4; TCRdb calls TRBD1, which cannot be checked without DNA. The CDR3 is 15 residues long. The germline CDR1 and CDR2 sequences are SGHRS and YFSETQ. The CDR3 spells CASSRLRDGHEKLFF.

This sequence joins TRBV6-1 and TRBJ2-3; TCRdb returns TRBD1, unconfirmable since there is no DNA. The germline V gene encodes CDR1 MNHNS and CDR2 SASEGT. This CDR3 contains 14 residues. The CDR3 reads CASSSRGQGDTQYF.

The chain combines TRBV7-2 with TRBJ2-7; TCRdb's D call, TRBD1, is unchecked because there is no DNA. Germline lookup yields CDR1 SGHTA and CDR2 FQGNSA. The CDR3 contains 16 residues. The CDR3 sequence: CASSHQGVRGGYEQYF.

The V and J genes are TRBV5-1 and TRBJ2-1; TCRdb's D gene call, TRBD2, goes unchecked for lack of DNA. Germline V gives CDR1 SGHRS, CDR2 YFSETQ. CDR3 size: 17 residues. CDR3: CASSLEGTSGRASEQFF. The whole variable domain, remainder taken from reference TRBV5-1 and TRBJ2-1, is KAGVTQTPRYLIKTRGQQVTLSCSPISGHRSVSWYQQTPGQGLQFLFEYFSETQRNKGNFPGRFSGRQFSNSRSEMNVSTLELGDSALYLCASSLEGTSGRASEQFFGPGTRLTVL.